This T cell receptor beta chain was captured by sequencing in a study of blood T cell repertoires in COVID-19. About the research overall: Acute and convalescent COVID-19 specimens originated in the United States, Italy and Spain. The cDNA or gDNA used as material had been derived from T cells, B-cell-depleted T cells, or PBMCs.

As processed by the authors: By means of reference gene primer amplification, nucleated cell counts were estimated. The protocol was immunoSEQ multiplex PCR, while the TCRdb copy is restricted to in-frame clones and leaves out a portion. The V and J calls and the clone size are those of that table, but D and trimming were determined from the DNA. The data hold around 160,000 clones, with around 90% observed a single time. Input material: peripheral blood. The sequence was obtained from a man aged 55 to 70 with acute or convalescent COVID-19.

CDR3 in amino acids: CAWKFGESYNEQFF. In DNA form, the CDR3 reads TGTGCCTGGAAGTTCGGGGAGTCCTACAATGAGCAGTTCTTC. The chain is built from TRBV30 and TRBJ2-1; possible D gene TRBD2, 5 bases. This CDR3 contains 14 residues. Germline lookup yields CDR1 GTSNPN and CDR2 SVGIG (reference sequence). The germline V and J ends were trimmed by 4 bases and 1 base, with 11 bases remaining between them. The whole variable domain, filled in from reference TRBV30 and TRBJ2-1, reads SQTIHQWPATLVQPVGSPLSLECTVEGTSNPNLYWYRQAAGRGLQLLFYSVGIGQISSEVPQNLSASRPQDRQFILSSKKLLLSDSGFYLCAWKFGESYNEQFFGPGTRLTVL.